This T cell receptor beta chain was sequenced for a study of identical twins. This clonotype was detected a few times. TCRdb recomputed calls from the 5' RACE reads with MiXCR, one row per CDR3 protein. The data hold some 500,000 distinct CDR3 sequences, with just under 10% observed a single time. This CDR3 contains 15 residues. Germline V lookup: CDR1 SGHTA, CDR2 FQGNSA. V was trimmed by 5 bases and J by 6 bases, leaving 17 bases between them. The same sample was also studied in work on yellow fever vaccine responses in identical twins.

Sequencing was carried out using PBMCs. This clonotype was obtained from a woman aged 18-35 years in good health. V and J are TRBV7-2 and TRBJ1-5; no reliable D call. The CDR3: CASSPAGGVSQPQHF. The CDR3 nucleotides read TGTGCCAGCAGCCCAGCCGGAGGTGTGAGTCAGCCCCAGCATTTT. The full variable domain, its missing parts supplied by reference TRBV7-2 and TRBJ1-5, is GAGVSQSPSNKVTEKGKDVELRCDPISGHTALYWYRQSLGQGLEFLIYFQGNSAPDKSGLPSDRFSAERTGGSVSTLTIQRTQQEDSAVYLCASSPAGGVSQPQHFGDGTRLSIL.